The clone carrying this TCR beta chain has ten or more counts. Trimming took 1 base from V and 8 from J, leaving 8 bases between them. There are 12 residues in the CDR3. Germline CDR1 SGHTA, CDR2 FQGNSA. This sample was included in a study of T-cell reconstitution after alpha-beta-depleted transplantation in children. Unique molecular identifiers were used to barcode this TCRbeta library. Each CDR3 protein is one row after TCRdb ran MiXCR on the PCR reads. Of 90,000 to 100,000 distinct CDR3 sequences in the sample, 23% were seen once. The gene calls are TRBV7-2 and TRBJ1-2, with D uncertain. The sequences come from PBMCs, collected before TCRalphabeta/CD19-depleted stem cell transplant. The origin of this receptor is a boy aged 2 to 10 with acute lymphoblastic leukemia, due to receive a stem cell transplant. CDR3 DNA sequence: TGTGCCAGCAGCTTAGAATGGACCGGCTACACCTTC. Its translation is CASSLEWTGYTF. The full variable domain, its missing parts supplied by reference TRBV7-2 and TRBJ1-2, is GAGVSQSPSNKVTEKGKDVELRCDPISGHTALYWYRQSLGQGLEFLIYFQGNSAPDKSGLPSDRFSAERTGGSVSTLTIQRTQQEDSAVYLCASSLEWTGYTFGSGTRLTVV.